The T cell receptor (beta chain) under discussion was sequenced for a study of T cells in Graves' hyperthyroidism and ophthalmopathy. Regions amplified from RNA transcripts were the TCR beta CDR3 regions. First-round RT-PCR of the TCR CDR3 relied on the HTBI primer set. TCRdb used MiXCR to reprocess the multiplex PCR reads, holding one entry per CDR3 protein. This sample yields 600,000 to 700,000 distinct CDR3 sequences, of which roughly 15% are seen a single time; about 4% belongs to the top ten. The V gene's germline CDR1 is MNHNS and CDR2 SASEGT. The CDR3 extends over 14 amino acids. V shed 5 bases and J 8 bases; nucleotides not matched to a gene: 8. This clonotype was observed at least ten times.

The source material was blood. The chain employs TRBV6-1 and TRBJ2-5; 10 nucleotides agree with TRBD1. The clonotype was recovered from a middle-aged woman with Graves' ophthalmopathy. The CDR3 spells CASSPTGTGATQYF. For the CDR3, the DNA is TGTGCCAGCAGTCCCACCGGGACAGGGGCCACCCAGTACTTC.